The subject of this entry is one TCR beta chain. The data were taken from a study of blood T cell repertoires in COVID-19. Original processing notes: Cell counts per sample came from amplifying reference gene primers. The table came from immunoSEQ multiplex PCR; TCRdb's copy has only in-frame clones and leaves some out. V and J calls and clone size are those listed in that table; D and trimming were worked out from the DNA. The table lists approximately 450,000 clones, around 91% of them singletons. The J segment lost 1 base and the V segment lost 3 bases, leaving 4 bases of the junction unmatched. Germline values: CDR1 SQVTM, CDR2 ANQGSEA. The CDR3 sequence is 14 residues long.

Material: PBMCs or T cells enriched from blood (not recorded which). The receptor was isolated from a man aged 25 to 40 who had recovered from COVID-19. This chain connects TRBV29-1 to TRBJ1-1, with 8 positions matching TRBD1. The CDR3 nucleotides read TGCAGCGTTGAGGGACAGGAGTCGAACACTGAAGCTTTCTTT. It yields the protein CSVEGQESNTEAFF.